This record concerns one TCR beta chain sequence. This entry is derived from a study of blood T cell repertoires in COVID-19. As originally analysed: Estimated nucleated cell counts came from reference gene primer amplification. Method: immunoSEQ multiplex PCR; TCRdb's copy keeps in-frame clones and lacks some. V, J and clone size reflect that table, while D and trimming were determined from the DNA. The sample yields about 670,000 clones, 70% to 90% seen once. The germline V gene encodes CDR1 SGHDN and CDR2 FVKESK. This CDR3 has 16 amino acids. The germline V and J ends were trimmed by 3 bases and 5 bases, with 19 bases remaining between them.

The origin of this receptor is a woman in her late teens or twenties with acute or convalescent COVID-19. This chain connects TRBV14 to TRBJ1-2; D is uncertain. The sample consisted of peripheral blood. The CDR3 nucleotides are TGTGCCAGCAGCCACTTAAAGGAACCCTTGACTTATGGCTACACCTTC. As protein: CASSHLKEPLTYGYTF.